The rows below give T cell receptor beta chains drawn from one sample of a study of tumor-infiltrating lymphocytes in primary liver carcinoma. TCRdb called the multiplex PCR reads again in MiXCR, with one record for every CDR3 protein. The sample lists around 99,000 distinct CDR3 sequences, approximately 72% seen once, with around 25% in the top ten. Sequences were obtained from tumor-adjacent normal liver tissue. Receptors were obtained from a man between 40 and 49 years old with primary liver carcinoma and hepatitis B virus infection. Each CDR3 is given with its conserved first and last residue. D genes are given only for firm matches. Size values are once, few and many counts, or a class for expanded clones, and some rows have none.

abundance: few
d_gene: NA
v_gene: TRBV11-2
j_gene: TRBJ2-1
CDR3aa: CASSLVGDVQFF
CDR3nt: TGTGCCAGCAGCTTGGTGGGGGATGTGCAGTTCTTC

abundance: many
d_gene: TRBD2
v_gene: TRBV6-4
j_gene: TRBJ2-3
CDR3aa: CASSDGLAGGRDTQYF
CDR3nt: TGTGCCAGCAGTGATGGACTAGCGGGAGGAAGAGATACGCAGTATTTT

abundance: many
d_gene: TRBD2
v_gene: TRBV6-6
j_gene: TRBJ2-3
CDR3aa: CASSSRAGGGADTQYF
CDR3nt: TGTGCCAGCAGTTCCCGCGCGGGAGGAGGGGCAGATACGCAGTATTTT

abundance: NA
d_gene: NA
v_gene: TRBV7-8
j_gene: TRBJ2-1
CDR3aa: CARSLARIRIAEAYNEQFF
CDR3nt: TGTGCCAGGAGCTTAGCACGCATCCGGATAGCGGAGGCTTACAATGAGCAGTTCTTC

abundance: NA
d_gene: NA
v_gene: TRBV11-1
j_gene: TRBJ2-3
CDR3aa: CASSLGGAGGDTRYF
CDR3nt: TGTGCCAGCAGCTTAGGAGGTGCAGGGGGGGATACGCGGTATTTT

abundance: NA
d_gene: TRBD2
v_gene: TRBV2
j_gene: TRBJ2-1
CDR3aa: CASRESRGGPRSSYDEQFF
CDR3nt: TGTGCCAGCCGTGAGTCGCGGGGGGGCCCGAGAAGCTCTTACGATGAGCAGTTCTTC

abundance: NA
d_gene: NA
v_gene: TRBV11-2
j_gene: TRBJ2-5
CDR3aa: CASSLVSRGSRRESQYF
CDR3nt: TGTGCCAGCAGCTTAGTCAGTAGGGGCAGTCGGCGAGAGAGCCAGTACTTC

abundance: NA
d_gene: NA
v_gene: TRBV29-1
j_gene: TRBJ2-6
CDR3aa: CSVGNREGPGTNVQTF
CDR3nt: TGCAGCGTTGGGAACAGGGAAGGGCCTGGGACCAACGTCCAGACTTTC

abundance: NA
d_gene: NA
v_gene: TRBV4-1
j_gene: TRBJ2-7
CDR3aa: CTSSQEGHAYEQYF
CDR3nt: TGCACCAGCAGCCAAGAGGGGCACGCCTACGAGCAGTACTTC

abundance: NA
d_gene: NA
v_gene: TRBV11-2
j_gene: TRBJ1-1
CDR3aa: CTSRFPENTEAFF
CDR3nt: TGTACAAGCAGATTCCCGGAGAACACTGAAGCTTTCTTT

abundance: many
d_gene: NA
v_gene: TRBV4-1
j_gene: TRBJ2-7
CDR3aa: CASSQEGQAYEQYF
CDR3nt: TGCGCCAGCAGCCAAGAGGGGCAGGCCTACGAGCAGTACTTC

abundance: NA
d_gene: TRBD2
v_gene: TRBV6-1
j_gene: TRBJ2-3
CDR3aa: CVSSEPASGPYSTDTQCF
CDR3nt: TGTGTCAGCAGTGAACCAGCTAGCGGGCCGTATAGCACAGATACTCAGTGTTTT

abundance: once
d_gene: NA
v_gene: TRBV4-2
j_gene: TRBJ2-1
CDR3aa: CASSQEPEGSEQLF
CDR3nt: TGTGCCAGCAGTCAAGAACCAGAGGGAAGTGAGCAGCTCTTC

abundance: many
d_gene: NA
v_gene: TRBV27
j_gene: TRBJ2-1
CDR3aa: CASSKLGTEQFF
CDR3nt: TGTGCCAGCAGTAAACTAGGGACTGAGCAGTTCTTC

abundance: NA
d_gene: TRBD2
v_gene: TRBV12-3/TRBV12-4
j_gene: TRBJ2-3
CDR3aa: CARSRLAGGTDTQYF
CDR3nt: TGTGCCCGCAGCCGGCTAGCGGGAGGCACAGATACGCAGTATTTT

abundance: NA
d_gene: TRBD2
v_gene: TRBV11-2
j_gene: TRBJ2-1
CDR3aa: CASNLDGLAGAGEQFF
CDR3nt: TGTGCCAGTAACTTAGACGGACTAGCGGGAGCGGGGGAGCAGTTCTTC